This passage covers 13 T cell receptor beta chains from one sample sequenced in a study of cytomegalovirus exposure and HLA in healthy donors. Clones were sequenced by immunoSEQ multiplex PCR, and TCRdb holds only the in-frame ones, with some missing. The sample lists approximately 160,000 clones; roughly 84% were seen once. The sequenced material came from PBMCs. All receptors come from a young man in good health and CMV-seropositive.

J is TRBJ2-2 and V is TRBV7-9; 7 bases agree with TRBD2. Per germline, CDR1 SEHNR and CDR2 FQNEAQ (reference sequence). With V trimmed by 3 bases and J by 4 bases, 2 bases remained unmatched. The CDR3 has 14 amino acids. This chain's CDR3 is CASSFRGSTGELFF. As DNA, the CDR3 is TGTGCCAGCAGCTTCCGCGGGAGCACCGGGGAGCTGTTTTTT.

Written as DNA, the CDR3 is TGTGCCAGCAGCGCGGGGACAGGGAGCTCCTACAATGAGCAGTTCTTC. Its translation: CASSAGTGSSYNEQFF. The genes are TRBV9 and TRBJ2-1, with 9 nucleotides matching TRBD1. V lost 3 bases, J lost 0 bases, and 4 bases stayed unmatched. CDR3 length equals 16 residues. Germline CDR1 and CDR2: SGDLS and YYNGEE.

V is TRBV6-6 and J is TRBJ1-2; 8 bases match TRBD1. This CDR3 is built from 14 residues. Per the germline V gene, CDR1 is MNHNY and CDR2 is SVGAGI (reference sequence). The J segment lost 3 bases and the V segment lost 5 bases, leaving 5 bases of the junction unmatched. The CDR3 DNA reads TGTGCCAGCAGTCAGACAGGGGAAGACTATGGCTACACCTTC. Translated, it gives CASSQTGEDYGYTF.

This clone was recorded a few times. The DNA of the CDR3 is TGTGCCAGCAGCTTAAGTGCGGCCCCCACTGAAGCTTTCTTT. Its translation is CASSLSAAPTEAFF. The V call is TRBV7-3, the J call TRBJ1-1; D gene uncertain. The CDR3 sequence is 14 residues long. The V end lost 1 base, the J end lost 4 bases, and 10 bases lay between the germline ends. CDR1 SGHTA and CDR2 FQGTGA come from the germline V gene.

The rearrangement links TRBV9 to TRBJ2-1; 8 bases map to TRBD2. With V trimmed by 0 bases and J by 2 bases, 1 base remained unmatched. Germline CDR1 is SGDLS and CDR2 is YYNGEE. The CDR3 has 15 residues. This CDR3 reads CASSVEAGAYNEQFF. The DNA for the CDR3 is TGTGCCAGCAGCGTAGAAGCGGGGGCCTACAATGAGCAGTTCTTC.

The chain has TRBV28 and TRBJ2-5, with TRBD2 identical over 11 bases. The CDR3 totals 14 residues. The germline V gene has CDR1 MDHEN and CDR2 SYDVKM. J gave up 7 bases and V 3 bases, and 4 bases lay outside the gene matches. CDR3 in amino acids: CASSLVSGGATQYF. The CDR3 region has the DNA TGTGCCAGCAGTTTGGTTAGCGGGGGGGCGACCCAGTACTTC.

This chain links TRBV27 with TRBJ1-1, with D perhaps TRBD1 (5 bases). The CDR3 loop spans 14 amino acids. The V end lost 2 bases, the J end lost 4 bases, and 11 bases lay between the germline ends. Germline V gives CDR1 MNHEY, CDR2 SMNVEV (reference sequence). DNA of the CDR3: TGTGCCAGCAGTTTAAAGGGAGGGGTCACTGAAGCTTTCTTT. Protein product: CASSLKGGVTEAFF.

The rearrangement joins TRBV27 to TRBJ2-5, with a tentative D call TRBD1 (5 bases). CDR3 size: 19 residues. With 6 bases removed from V and 2 bases from J, the gap between germline ends came to 28 bases. Germline V gives CDR1 MNHEY, CDR2 SMNVEV (reference sequence). CDR3 loop: CASSPLARLNRGAQETQYF. CDR3 in DNA: TGTGCCAGCAGCCCCTTAGCCAGGCTCAATAGGGGCGCGCAAGAGACCCAGTACTTC.

V usage is TRBV23-1 and J usage is TRBJ1-5, with D perhaps matching TRBD1 (6 bases). TRBV23-1 is flagged as an ORF with uncertain function. This CDR3 has 16 amino acids. Trimming shortened V by 0 bases and J by 0 bases, and 9 bases separated the two germline ends. CDR3 nucleotide sequence: TGCGCCAGCAGTCAATCATACAGGGTTAGCAATCAGCCCCAGCATTTT. As protein: CASSQSYRVSNQPQHF.

This sequence joins TRBV28 and TRBJ2-5; D is uncertain. With 1 base removed from V and 3 bases from J, the gap between germline ends came to 9 bases. Germline CDR1 and CDR2: MDHEN and SYDVKM. The CDR3 has 14 amino acids. CDR3: CASSLFRVKETQYF. The CDR3 DNA reads TGTGCCAGCAGTTTATTTCGGGTGAAAGAGACCCAGTACTTC.

The chain employs TRBV9 and TRBJ2-1; 7 bases are shared with TRBD2. The trim removed 5 bases at V and 2 bases at J, leaving 13 bases unmatched. The CDR3 spans 17 residues. Germline CDR1 and CDR2: SGDLS and YYNGEE. CDR3 sequence: CASSLTSPQETYNEQFF. CDR3 bases: TGTGCCAGCAGTCTGACTAGCCCTCAAGAGACCTACAATGAGCAGTTCTTC.

This clone was detected only a few times. The chain links TRBV6-1 to TRBJ2-7; TRBD2 matches at 14 bases. The CDR3 has 15 residues. J was trimmed by 2 bases and V by 5 bases; bases with no gene match: 2. CDR1 is MNHNS and CDR2 is SASEGT in the germline V gene. The CDR3 region is CASSRGLAGAYEQYF. CDR3 coding DNA: TGTGCCAGCAGTCGGGGACTAGCGGGAGCCTACGAGCAGTACTTC.

This chain uses TRBV19 with TRBJ1-5, with D tentatively TRBD1 (5 bases). Germline V gene sequence: CDR1 LNHDA, CDR2 SQIVND (reference sequence). Trimming removed 5 bases from V and 5 bases from J, with 10 bases in between. The CDR3 consists of 13 residues. The CDR3 region is CASSLGGDQPQHF. As DNA, the CDR3 is TGTGCCAGTAGTCTGGGGGGAGATCAGCCCCAGCATTTT.